What follows is one T cell receptor (beta chain) and its context. These data originate in a study of OX40 agonist ivuxolimab in advanced cancers. Overall study context: The patients got ivuxolimab, which is an agonistic anti-OX40 (CD134) antibody.

V lost 3 bases to trimming and J lost 1 base, with 12 bases between them. The length of the CDR3 is 15 residues. Germline CDR1 MNHEY, CDR2 SVGAGI. Clones were sequenced by immunoSEQ multiplex PCR, and TCRdb holds only the in-frame ones, with some missing. The sample shows under 100,000 clones, approximately 90% of them seen only once. The clonotype originates from an adult with an advanced solid tumor such as melanoma, head and neck, liver or kidney cancer. The J gene is TRBJ2-5, the V gene TRBV6-5, with unresolved D. The input for sequencing was CD4+ or CD8+ T cells sorted from blood, taken in a trial of the OX40 agonist ivuxolimab. In DNA form, the CDR3 reads TGTGCCAGCAGTTATTCGAGCAATGGCCAAGAGACCCAGTACTTC. This translates into CASSYSSNGQETQYF.